This TCR beta chain is drawn from a study of cytomegalovirus exposure and HLA in healthy donors. Primers included in the PCR were 60 Vbeta and 13 Jbeta primers. Using immunoSEQ multiplex PCR, the repertoire was profiled, and TCRdb retains in-frame clones only, with some absent. Among roughly 70,000 clones, 85% to 90% were seen once, and the ten largest hold around an eighth. The V segment lost 7 bases and the J segment 6 bases; nucleotides outside the gene matches: 8. CDR3 length: 13 amino acids. Germline lookup yields CDR1 MNHNY and CDR2 SVGAGI (reference sequence). The specimen sequenced was PBMCs. The chain carries TRBV6-6 and TRBJ2-7; TRBD2 matches 8 bases. The receptor was isolated from a woman in her thirties in good health and CMV-seropositive. DNA of the CDR3: TGTGCCAGCACCCTGGCGGGGGGATCCGAGCAGTACTTC. Translating it yields CASTLAGGSEQYF.